The present T cell receptor beta chain was sequenced within a study of T cell responses to AZD1222 COVID-19 vaccine. Broader study findings: After the peak T cell response, and only then, were repertoires sampled. A rise in Spike-specific TCR breadth and depth followed two AZD1222 doses.

Notes on this clone: Antigen unknown.

Method: immunoSEQ multiplex PCR; TCRdb's copy keeps in-frame clones and lacks some. Seen here are some 200,000 clones, about 94% observed once, and the top ten hold around 1.7%. The CDR3 length is 11 residues. Germline V lookup: CDR1 DFQATT, CDR2 SNEGSKA (reference sequence). Trimming took 5 bases from V and 9 from J; bases not matched to a gene: 2. The material was peripheral blood, obtained 28 days after the second dose of the MenACWY control vaccine. The receptor was isolated from an adult who received the MenACWY meningococcal vaccine as a control. The chain employs TRBV20-1 and TRBJ2-3, with TRBD2 matching 10 bases. CDR3 residues: CSAPGLATQYF. In nucleotides, the CDR3 is TGCAGTGCTCCGGGACTAGCGACGCAGTATTTT.